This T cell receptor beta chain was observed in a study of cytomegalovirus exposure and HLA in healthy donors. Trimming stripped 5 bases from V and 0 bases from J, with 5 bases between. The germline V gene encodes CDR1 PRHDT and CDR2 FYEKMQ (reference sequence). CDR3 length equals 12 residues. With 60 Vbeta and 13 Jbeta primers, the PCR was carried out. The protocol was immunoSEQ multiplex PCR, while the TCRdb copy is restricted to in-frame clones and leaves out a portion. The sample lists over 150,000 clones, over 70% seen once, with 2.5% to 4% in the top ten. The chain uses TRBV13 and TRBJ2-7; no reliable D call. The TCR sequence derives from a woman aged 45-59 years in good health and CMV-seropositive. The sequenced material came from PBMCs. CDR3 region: CASSVSSYEQYF. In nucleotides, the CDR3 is TGTGCCAGCAGCGTCAGCTCCTACGAGCAGTACTTC.